The 18 T cell receptor beta chains reported below all come from one sample, sequenced in a study of T cells after yellow fever vaccination. Using its own MiXCR run on the 5' RACE reads, TCRdb lists one record per CDR3 protein. This sample carries approximately 130,000 distinct CDR3 sequences, over 12% of them seen once, and the ten largest clones take roughly 44%. The sample was CD8+ T cells sorted from PBMCs, taken 5 days after the yellow fever booster vaccination. These receptors all come from a man younger than 30 who received the YFV17D yellow fever vaccine.

This clonotype was counted only a few times. The chain links TRBV7-2 to TRBJ2-1; D not resolved. The CDR3 extends over 14 amino acids. Trimming cost V 2 bases and J 2 bases, with 7 bases left between them. Germline V gives CDR1 SGHTA, CDR2 FQGNSA. CDR3 bases: TGTGCCAGCAGCTTAAGTTCGACCTACAATGAGCAGTTCTTC. This gives the protein CASSLSSTYNEQFF.

In its sample, this clonotype was seen a few times. The J gene is TRBJ2-1, the V gene TRBV6-4; the D is unclear. Germline-derived CDR1 and CDR2 are MRHNA and SNTAGT. The CDR3 has 10 residues. V lost 9 bases and J 14 bases, leaving 14 bases between the germline ends. CDR3 in amino acids: CARFVEVEFF. CDR3 DNA sequence: TGTGCCAGGTTTGTTGAGGTTGAGTTCTTC.

The chain links TRBV3-1 to TRBJ1-1; 7 nucleotides agree with TRBD1. Germline V gene lookup returns CDR1 LGHDT and CDR2 YNNKEL (reference sequence). The CDR3 consists of 16 residues. Trimming at V came to 4 bases and at J to 0 bases, leaving 8 bases not matched to a gene. The CDR3 coding sequence is TGTGCCAGCAGCCCGCCGGACAGGCGGATGAACACTGAAGCTTTCTTT. This sequence encodes CASSPPDRRMNTEAFF.

This clonotype was counted a few times. The rearrangement links TRBV5-5 to TRBJ1-1, with 8 bases aligning to TRBD1. In germline, CDR1 is SGHKS, CDR2 YYEKEE (reference sequence). The junction had 15 bases not matched to a gene; V was cut back by 4 bases and J by 4 bases. CDR3 length: 17 amino acids. As DNA, the CDR3 is TGTGCCAGCAGCGCGGACAGGGACCGGCCTTGGAGCACTGAAGCTTTCTTT. Translating gives CASSADRDRPWSTEAFF.

J is TRBJ1-1 and V is TRBV20-1; D is ambiguous. The CDR3 is 9 amino acids. Germline CDR1 is DFQATT and CDR2 is SNEGSKA (reference sequence). The V end was cut by 7 bases, the J end by 7 bases, with 7 bases between. The CDR3 loop reads CSVSVEAFF. The CDR3 nucleotides are TGCAGTGTTTCGGTTGAAGCTTTCTTT.

This clonotype showed up just a few times. The gene calls are TRBV27 and TRBJ2-2; 10 bases fit TRBD1. Germline loops: CDR1 MNHEY, CDR2 SMNVEV (reference sequence). The CDR3 totals 16 residues. J gave up 7 bases and V 5 bases, and 10 bases lay outside the gene matches. CDR3 bases: TGTGCCAGCAGTGTCTCCGGGACAGGGGTGGGCGGGGAGCTGTTTTTT. Protein: CASSVSGTGVGGELFF.

This clonotype was detected ten times or more. J is TRBJ2-7 and V is TRBV29-1, with 7 bases matching TRBD1. Germline assignment: CDR1 SQVTM and CDR2 ANQGSEA. The CDR3 covers 13 residues. The V and J ends lost 6 bases and 5 bases, in that order; junction bases with no gene match: 10. As DNA, the CDR3 is TGCAGCGTGATGAGCACAGGGGTAAACGAGCAGTACTTC. It specifies CSVMSTGVNEQYF.

Only a few counts were recorded for this clonotype. In nucleotides, the CDR3 is TGCGCCAGCAGCTATAACTACCTGACAGGACCTGAAGCTTTCTTT. Protein product: CASSYNYLTGPEAFF. This chain joins TRBV4-3 and TRBJ1-1; TRBD1 might be the D (6 bases). V gave up 5 bases and J gave up 6 bases, with 19 bases separating them. Germline V gene data show CDR1 as LGHNA and CDR2 as YSLEER. CDR3 size: 15 residues.

A few counts support this clonotype. The CDR3 bases are TGTGCCAGTAAATACACCGGGGGTAGGAACACTGAAGCTTTCTTT. Its translation is CASKYTGGRNTEAFF. J is TRBJ1-1 and V is TRBV6-5, with TRBD1 as a possible D gene (5 bases). There are 15 residues in the CDR3. From germline, CDR1 is MNHEY and CDR2 SVGAGI. Trimming took off 9 bases at V and 1 base at J, with 18 bases between the two ends.

The CDR3 nucleotides are TGTGCCAGCAGCTTGGGGGGTCTCCTGGGGGAGCAGTACGTC. It encodes CASSLGGLLGEQYV. The V and J genes are TRBV7-2 and TRBJ2-7, with D possibly matching TRBD2 (6 bases). CDR3 length: 14 residues. Deletions cut 3 bases from V and 7 bases from J, with 16 bases between. The germline CDR1 and CDR2 sequences are SGHTA and FQGNSA.

CDR3 sequence (DNA): TGTGCCAGCAGTTACTCGATCAAGGGGACGCCGAACACTGAAGCTTTCTTT. The encoded protein is CASSYSIKGTPNTEAFF. The chain combines TRBV6-2 or TRBV6-3 with TRBJ1-1, with D tentatively TRBD1 (5 bases). Germline V gene sequence: CDR1 MNHEY, CDR2 SVGEGT. This CDR3 has 17 amino acids. The V and J ends lost 0 bases and 1 base respectively, with 15 bases between them.

This clonotype was seen only a few times. The rearrangement uses TRBV6-5 and TRBJ1-1, with 7 bases matching TRBD1. V lost 2 bases to trimming and J lost 0 bases; unmatched junction nucleotides: 3. Looked up from germline, CDR1 is MNHEY and CDR2 is SVGAGI. The CDR3 consists of 15 residues. CDR3 residues: CASSYGGTVNTEAFF. CDR3 nucleotides: TGTGCCAGCAGTTACGGCGGGACAGTGAACACTGAAGCTTTCTTT.

This chain connects TRBV9 to TRBJ2-4, with D perhaps matching TRBD2 (7 bases). V gave up 0 bases and J gave up 0 bases, with 13 bases separating them. Germline assignment: CDR1 SGDLS and CDR2 YYNGEE. The CDR3 runs 17 residues. The CDR3 protein is CASSVGFGGRAKNIQYF. CDR3 DNA sequence: TGTGCCAGCAGCGTAGGGTTCGGGGGGCGAGCCAAAAACATTCAGTACTTC.

V usage is TRBV18 and J usage is TRBJ2-7; 7 nucleotides line up with TRBD1. Germline V gene sequence: CDR1 KGHSH, CDR2 LQKENI. The V and J ends lost 3 bases and 1 base, in that order; junction bases with no gene match: 6. CDR3 length: 15 residues. CDR3 nucleotides: TGTGCCAGCTCACCCCTCGGGACAGATTCCTACGAGCAGTACGTC. Translation gives CASSPLGTDSYEQYV.

The chain combines TRBV7-8 with TRBJ2-5; D ambiguous. The ends were cut back, 1 base at V and 4 bases at J, with 19 bases in the middle. The CDR3 is made up of 17 amino acids. Per germline, CDR1 SGHVS and CDR2 FQNEAQ. DNA for the CDR3: TGTGCCAGCAGCTTAGGACCATCCCAAGGGCAGTTAGAGACCCAGTACTTC. Translated: CASSLGPSQGQLETQYF.

The chain joins TRBV12-3 or TRBV12-4 to TRBJ1-2; no firm D call. V lost 6 bases and J 5 bases, leaving 7 bases between the germline ends. CDR3 length: 11 amino acids. In DNA form, the CDR3 reads TGTGCCAGCAGCAAGAGTTATGGCTACACCTTC. Protein: CASSKSYGYTF.

This clonotype was recorded many times. V is TRBV12-3 or TRBV12-4 and J is TRBJ2-5; 7 nucleotides align to TRBD2. CDR3 length: 14 residues. V lost 6 bases to trimming and J lost 2 bases; unmatched junction nucleotides: 6. The DNA for the CDR3 is TGTGCCAGCAGGGAAAGCGGGAATCAAGAGACCCAGTACTTC. Amino acid sequence: CASRESGNQETQYF.

This chain connects TRBV7-8 to TRBJ1-5, with D hard to call. This CDR3 spans 14 amino acids. Germline V gives CDR1 SGHVS, CDR2 FQNEAQ. V was pared by 1 base and J by 7 bases, with 11 bases between. The CDR3 sequence: CASSLEGSQQPQHF. The CDR3 coding sequence is TGTGCCAGCAGCTTAGAAGGGTCCCAACAGCCCCAGCATTTT.